A selection of T cell receptor beta chains follows, all from one sample in a study of cytomegalovirus exposure and HLA in healthy donors. The repertoire was sequenced with immunoSEQ multiplex PCR; TCRdb's copy has only in-frame clones and lacks some. The sample comprises about 130,000 clones, about 80% of which are singletons, and about 2.6% rests with the top ten. The sample comprised PBMCs. These receptors originate from a man aged 25-45 years in good health and CMV-seronegative. Both conserved end residues are part of each CDR3. A D gene is named only where the DNA matches it firmly. Rows may omit the clone size; those that give it use once, few, many or a size class.

abundance: -; d_gene: TRBD1; j_gene: TRBJ2-6; v_gene: TRBV30; CDR3aa: CAWTGTGETGANVLTF; CDR3nt: TGTGCCTGGACCGGTACAGGGGAGACTGGGGCCAACGTCCTGACTTTC
abundance: -; d_gene: TRBD2; j_gene: TRBJ2-7; v_gene: TRBV7-2; CDR3aa: CASSSWILAERTYEQYF; CDR3nt: TGTGCCAGCAGCTCATGGATTCTAGCGGAACGAACCTACGAGCAGTACTTC
abundance: -; d_gene: TRBD1; j_gene: TRBJ2-7; v_gene: TRBV4-1; CDR3aa: CASSQEQGAGTYEQYF; CDR3nt: TGCGCCAGCAGCCAGGAACAGGGGGCGGGAACCTACGAGCAGTACTTC
abundance: few; d_gene: -; j_gene: TRBJ2-3; v_gene: TRBV6-4; CDR3aa: CASSDSIASATDTQYF; CDR3nt: TGTGCCAGCAGTGACTCGATCGCTAGCGCCACAGATACGCAGTATTTT
abundance: -; d_gene: -; j_gene: TRBJ2-7; v_gene: TRBV27; CDR3aa: CASSWTIRSYEQYF; CDR3nt: TGTGCCAGCAGTTGGACAATTCGCTCCTACGAGCAGTACTTC
abundance: -; d_gene: -; j_gene: TRBJ2-3; v_gene: TRBV6-5; CDR3aa: CASSYSRLGADTQYF; CDR3nt: TGTGCCAGCAGTTACTCCCGACTAGGGGCAGATACGCAGTATTTT
abundance: -; d_gene: TRBD2; j_gene: TRBJ2-5; v_gene: TRBV29-1; CDR3aa: CSVEGLLAGVSKTQYF; CDR3nt: TGCAGCGTTGAAGGCTTACTAGCGGGAGTATCTAAGACCCAGTACTTC
abundance: -; d_gene: TRBD1; j_gene: TRBJ1-2; v_gene: TRBV27; CDR3aa: CASSPSRDSGANYGYTF; CDR3nt: TGTGCCAGCAGTCCTTCCCGGGACAGCGGAGCTAACTATGGCTACACCTTC
abundance: -; d_gene: -; j_gene: TRBJ2-1; v_gene: TRBV2; CDR3aa: CATQWNLAVDEQFF; CDR3nt: TGTGCCACCCAGTGGAATCTGGCGGTCGATGAGCAGTTCTTC
abundance: -; d_gene: TRBD2; j_gene: TRBJ2-7; v_gene: TRBV7-2; CDR3aa: CASSSRTSGRVDYEQYF; CDR3nt: TGTGCCAGCAGCTCCCGGACTAGCGGGAGGGTCGACTACGAGCAGTACTTC
abundance: -; d_gene: -; j_gene: TRBJ2-7; v_gene: TRBV29-1; CDR3aa: CSVLYEGPYEQYF; CDR3nt: TGCAGCGTTCTCTATGAGGGCCCCTACGAGCAGTACTTC
abundance: once; d_gene: TRBD2; j_gene: TRBJ2-7; v_gene: TRBV2; CDR3aa: CASSTTGTSGYEQYF; CDR3nt: TGTGCCAGCAGCACAACCGGGACTAGCGGTTACGAGCAGTACTTC
abundance: -; d_gene: TRBD1; j_gene: TRBJ2-7; v_gene: TRBV27; CDR3aa: CASSLDRASYEQYF; CDR3nt: TGTGCCAGCAGTTTAGACAGGGCCTCCTACGAGCAGTACTTC
abundance: -; d_gene: TRBD1; j_gene: TRBJ1-2; v_gene: TRBV7-9; CDR3aa: CASSLASGTGKGYTF; CDR3nt: TGTGCCAGCAGCTTAGCGTCTGGGACAGGGAAAGGCTACACCTTC
abundance: few; d_gene: -; j_gene: TRBJ1-4; v_gene: TRBV28; CDR3aa: CASSPSDWQVGKLFF; CDR3nt: TGTGCCAGCAGTCCCTCGGATTGGCAGGTGGGAAAACTGTTTTTT
abundance: -; d_gene: -; j_gene: TRBJ2-1; v_gene: TRBV7-9; CDR3aa: CASSFPGYDEQFF; CDR3nt: TGTGCCAGCAGCTTCCCAGGGTACGATGAGCAGTTCTTC
abundance: -; d_gene: -; j_gene: TRBJ1-3; v_gene: TRBV19; CDR3aa: CASIPPGSYDSGNTIYF; CDR3nt: TGTGCCAGTATTCCCCCGGGTTCTTATGACTCTGGAAACACCATATATTTT
abundance: -; d_gene: TRBD2; j_gene: TRBJ2-7; v_gene: TRBV28; CDR3aa: CASTSGLAGSYEQYF; CDR3nt: TGTGCCAGCACATCCGGACTAGCGGGTTCCTACGAGCAGTACTTC
abundance: -; d_gene: TRBD1; j_gene: TRBJ1-4; v_gene: TRBV28; CDR3aa: CASFTGTANEKLFF; CDR3nt: TGTGCCAGCTTTACCGGGACAGCTAATGAAAAACTGTTTTTT
abundance: few; d_gene: TRBD2; j_gene: TRBJ2-7; v_gene: TRBV11-2; CDR3aa: CASSPGLAGTYEQYF; CDR3nt: TGTGCCAGCAGCCCAGGACTAGCGGGAACCTACGAGCAGTACTTC
abundance: -; d_gene: -; j_gene: TRBJ2-7; v_gene: TRBV12-5; CDR3aa: CASGLPLGPVSNEQYF; CDR3nt: TGTGCTAGTGGTTTGCCCCTGGGCCCCGTGTCGAACGAGCAGTACTTC
abundance: few; d_gene: -; j_gene: TRBJ1-2; v_gene: TRBV6-6; CDR3aa: CASRGLRGGYGYTF; CDR3nt: TGTGCCAGCAGAGGCCTAAGGGGCGGCTATGGCTACACCTTC
abundance: -; d_gene: -; j_gene: TRBJ1-2; v_gene: TRBV19; CDR3aa: CASSFGLAHRAF; CDR3nt: TGTGCCAGTAGTTTTGGATTGGCACACAGAGCCTTC
abundance: -; d_gene: TRBD1; j_gene: TRBJ2-7; v_gene: TRBV5-1; CDR3aa: CATSAGTASYEQYF; CDR3nt: TGCGCCACCAGCGCCGGGACAGCATCCTACGAGCAGTACTTC
abundance: -; d_gene: -; j_gene: TRBJ2-7; v_gene: TRBV27; CDR3aa: CASRDLHYEQYF; CDR3nt: TGTGCCAGCAGGGACTTACACTACGAGCAGTACTTC
abundance: -; d_gene: -; j_gene: TRBJ1-4; v_gene: TRBV4-1; CDR3aa: CASSPVIVTYEKLFF; CDR3nt: TGCGCCAGCAGCCCGGTAATTGTGACATATGAAAAACTGTTTTTT
abundance: -; d_gene: TRBD2; j_gene: TRBJ2-7; v_gene: TRBV5-1; CDR3aa: CASSLGLVRSSYEQYF; CDR3nt: TGCGCCAGCAGCCTCGGACTAGTCCGGAGCTCCTACGAGCAGTACTTC
abundance: -; d_gene: TRBD1; j_gene: TRBJ1-1; v_gene: TRBV6-5; CDR3aa: CASSQRTGTPAFF; CDR3nt: TGTGCCAGCAGCCAACGGACAGGGACCCCTGCTTTCTTT
abundance: -; d_gene: TRBD1; j_gene: TRBJ1-1; v_gene: TRBV6-1; CDR3aa: CASSPGGGTEAFF; CDR3nt: TGTGCCAGCAGCCCAGGGGGTGGGACTGAAGCTTTCTTT
abundance: -; d_gene: TRBD1; j_gene: TRBJ1-5; v_gene: TRBV30; CDR3aa: CAYTGGPNQPQHF; CDR3nt: TGTGCCTATACAGGGGGCCCCAATCAGCCCCAGCATTTT
abundance: -; d_gene: TRBD1; j_gene: TRBJ1-4; v_gene: TRBV7-8; CDR3aa: CASSPRQGGHPNEKLFF; CDR3nt: TGTGCCAGCAGCCCCAGACAGGGGGGACATCCTAATGAAAAACTGTTTTTT
abundance: -; d_gene: -; j_gene: TRBJ2-5; v_gene: TRBV5-1; CDR3aa: CASSLVLGGKQYF; CDR3nt: TGCGCCAGCAGCTTGGTACTAGGAGGGAAGCAGTACTTC
abundance: once; d_gene: TRBD1; j_gene: TRBJ1-2; v_gene: TRBV2; CDR3aa: CASNPGQGYPLNYGYPF; CDR3nt: TGTGCCAGCAATCCGGGACAGGGCTATCCTTTAAACTATGGCTACCCCTTC
abundance: -; d_gene: TRBD1; j_gene: TRBJ1-4; v_gene: TRBV5-8; CDR3aa: CASSSGTGRIEEKLFF; CDR3nt: TGTGCCAGCAGCTCAGGGACAGGGAGAATCGAGGAAAAACTGTTTTTT
abundance: -; d_gene: -; j_gene: TRBJ2-1; v_gene: TRBV6-1; CDR3aa: CASREGGTSSYNEQFF; CDR3nt: TGTGCCAGCAGAGAAGGAGGCACGAGCTCCTACAATGAGCAGTTCTTC
abundance: -; d_gene: -; j_gene: TRBJ2-5; v_gene: TRBV11-2; CDR3aa: CASSYSEPPETQYF; CDR3nt: TGTGCCAGCAGTTACTCGGAGCCCCCCGAGACCCAGTACTTC
abundance: -; d_gene: TRBD1; j_gene: TRBJ2-1; v_gene: TRBV11-2; CDR3aa: CASSPTGSQGNEQFF; CDR3nt: TGTGCCAGCAGCCCGACAGGGTCTCAGGGCAATGAGCAGTTCTTC
abundance: few; d_gene: -; j_gene: TRBJ1-1; v_gene: TRBV13; CDR3aa: CASSLQNKNTEAFF; CDR3nt: TGTGCCAGCAGCCTACAGAACAAGAACACTGAAGCTTTCTTT
abundance: -; d_gene: -; j_gene: TRBJ1-1; v_gene: TRBV19; CDR3aa: CASSAQLNTEAFF; CDR3nt: TGTGCCAGTAGTGCACAATTGAACACTGAAGCTTTCTTT
abundance: -; d_gene: -; j_gene: TRBJ1-2; v_gene: TRBV29-1; CDR3aa: CSVAGLRHGYTF; CDR3nt: TGCAGCGTTGCTGGGTTGCGGCATGGCTACACCTTC
abundance: -; d_gene: TRBD2; j_gene: TRBJ2-7; v_gene: TRBV11-2; CDR3aa: CASSPRDGRSGRSAYEQYF; CDR3nt: TGTGCCAGCAGCCCCCGGGACGGCCGGAGCGGGAGGAGCGCCTACGAGCAGTACTTC
abundance: -; d_gene: TRBD2; j_gene: TRBJ2-7; v_gene: TRBV4-3; CDR3aa: CASSQERSAGGLVYEQYF; CDR3nt: TGCGCCAGCAGCCAAGAAAGGTCGGCGGGAGGGCTTGTCTACGAGCAGTACTTC
abundance: -; d_gene: -; j_gene: TRBJ2-2; v_gene: TRBV4-1; CDR3aa: CASSSWLNTGELFF; CDR3nt: TGCGCCAGCAGCTCTTGGCTCAACACCGGGGAGCTGTTTTTT
abundance: once; d_gene: -; j_gene: TRBJ2-3; v_gene: TRBV19; CDR3aa: CASRGGGRPIEVDTQYF; CDR3nt: TGTGCCAGTCGAGGCGGGGGCAGACCCATCGAGGTGGATACGCAGTATTTT
abundance: -; d_gene: TRBD1; j_gene: TRBJ1-2; v_gene: TRBV28; CDR3aa: CASTEGAEYGYTF; CDR3nt: TGTGCCAGCACAGAGGGGGCGGAGTATGGCTACACCTTC